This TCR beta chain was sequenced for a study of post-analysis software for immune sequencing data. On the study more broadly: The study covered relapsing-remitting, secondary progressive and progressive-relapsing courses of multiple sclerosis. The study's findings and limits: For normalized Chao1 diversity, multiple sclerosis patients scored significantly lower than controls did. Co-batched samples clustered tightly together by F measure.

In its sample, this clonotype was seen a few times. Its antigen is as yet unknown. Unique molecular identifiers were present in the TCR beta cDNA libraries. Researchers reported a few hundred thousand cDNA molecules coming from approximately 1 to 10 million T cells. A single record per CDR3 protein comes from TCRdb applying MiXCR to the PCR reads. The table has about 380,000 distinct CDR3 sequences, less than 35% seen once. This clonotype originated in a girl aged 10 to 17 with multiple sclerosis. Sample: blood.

The CDR3 loop is CASSFTGTKNIQYF. CDR3 sequence (DNA): TGTGCCAGCAGTTTCACGGGGACCAAAAACATTCAGTACTTC. The chain is built from TRBV7-9 and TRBJ2-4; tentatively, D is TRBD2 (5 bases). This CDR3 has 14 residues. Trimming took 6 bases from V and 2 from J, leaving 11 bases between them. Germline CDR1 SEHNR, CDR2 FQNEAQ (reference sequence).